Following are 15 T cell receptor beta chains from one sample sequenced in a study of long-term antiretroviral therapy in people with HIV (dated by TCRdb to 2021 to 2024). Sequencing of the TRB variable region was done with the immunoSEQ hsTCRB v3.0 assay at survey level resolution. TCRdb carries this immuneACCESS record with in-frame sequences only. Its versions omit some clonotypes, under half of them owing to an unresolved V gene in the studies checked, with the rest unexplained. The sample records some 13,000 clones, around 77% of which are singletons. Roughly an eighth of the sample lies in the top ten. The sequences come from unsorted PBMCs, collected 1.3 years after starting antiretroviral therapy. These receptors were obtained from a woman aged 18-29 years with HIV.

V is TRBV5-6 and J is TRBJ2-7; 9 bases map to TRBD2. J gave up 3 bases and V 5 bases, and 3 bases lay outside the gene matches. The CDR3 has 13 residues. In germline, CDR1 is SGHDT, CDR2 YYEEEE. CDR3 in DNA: TGTGCCAGCAGTAGACTAGCGGACTACGAGCAGTACTTC. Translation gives CASSRLADYEQYF. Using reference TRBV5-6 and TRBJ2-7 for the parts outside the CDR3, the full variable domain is DAGVTQSPTHLIKTRGQQVTLRCSPKSGHDTVSWYQQALGQGPQFIFQYYEEEERQRGNFPDRFSGHQFPNYSSELNVNALLLGDSALYLCASSRLADYEQYFGPGTRLTVT.

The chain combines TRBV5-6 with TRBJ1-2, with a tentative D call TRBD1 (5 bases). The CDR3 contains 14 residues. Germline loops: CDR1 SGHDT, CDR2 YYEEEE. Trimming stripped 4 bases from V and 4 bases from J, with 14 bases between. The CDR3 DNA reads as TGTGCCAGCAGCAGAGCGGGACCCGTCTATGGCTACACCTTC. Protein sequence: CASSRAGPVYGYTF.

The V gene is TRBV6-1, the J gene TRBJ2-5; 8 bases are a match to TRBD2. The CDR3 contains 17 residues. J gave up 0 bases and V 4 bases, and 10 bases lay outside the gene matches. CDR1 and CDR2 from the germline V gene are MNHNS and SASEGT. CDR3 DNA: TGTGCCAGCAGTGGTCGCCCCAGCGGGGGATACCAAGAGACCCAGTACTTC. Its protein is CASSGRPSGGYQETQYF.

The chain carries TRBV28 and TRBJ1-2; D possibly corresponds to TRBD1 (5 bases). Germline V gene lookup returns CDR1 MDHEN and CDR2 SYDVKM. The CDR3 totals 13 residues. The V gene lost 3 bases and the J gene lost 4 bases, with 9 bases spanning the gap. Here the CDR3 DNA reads TGTGCCAGCAGTTTTGGGGGGGGCTATGGCTACACCTTC. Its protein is CASSFGGGYGYTF.

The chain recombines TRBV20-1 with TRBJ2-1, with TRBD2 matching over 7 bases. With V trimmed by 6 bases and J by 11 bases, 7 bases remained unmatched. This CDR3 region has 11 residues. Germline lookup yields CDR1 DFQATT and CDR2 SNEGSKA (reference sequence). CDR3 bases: TGCAGTGCCCGGAAGCGGGGCCAGCAGTTCTTC. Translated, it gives CSARKRGQQFF.

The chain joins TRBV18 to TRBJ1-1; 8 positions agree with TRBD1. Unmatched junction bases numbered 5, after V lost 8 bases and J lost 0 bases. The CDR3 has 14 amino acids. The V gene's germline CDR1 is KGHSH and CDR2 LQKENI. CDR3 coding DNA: TGTGCCAGCCGAACAGGGGGAGTGAACACTGAAGCTTTCTTT. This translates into CASRTGGVNTEAFF.

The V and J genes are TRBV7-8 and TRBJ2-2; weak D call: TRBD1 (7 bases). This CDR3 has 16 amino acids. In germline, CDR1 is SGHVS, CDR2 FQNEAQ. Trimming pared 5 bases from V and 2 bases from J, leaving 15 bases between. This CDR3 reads CASSPRDRPNTGELFF. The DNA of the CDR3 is TGTGCCAGCAGCCCGCGGGACAGACCAAACACCGGGGAGCTGTTTTTT.

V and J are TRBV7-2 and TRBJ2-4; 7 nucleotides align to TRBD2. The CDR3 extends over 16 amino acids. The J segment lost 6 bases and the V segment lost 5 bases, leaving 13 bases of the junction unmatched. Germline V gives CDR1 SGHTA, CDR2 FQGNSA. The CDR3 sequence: CASSPTHSGNRNIQYF. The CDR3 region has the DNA TGTGCCAGCAGCCCCACCCACAGCGGGAACAGAAACATTCAGTACTTC. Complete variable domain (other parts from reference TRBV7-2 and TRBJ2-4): GAGVSQSPSNKVTEKGKDVELRCDPISGHTALYWYRQSLGQGLEFLIYFQGNSAPDKSGLPSDRFSAERTGGSVSTLTIQRTQQEDSAVYLCASSPTHSGNRNIQYFGAGTRLSVL.

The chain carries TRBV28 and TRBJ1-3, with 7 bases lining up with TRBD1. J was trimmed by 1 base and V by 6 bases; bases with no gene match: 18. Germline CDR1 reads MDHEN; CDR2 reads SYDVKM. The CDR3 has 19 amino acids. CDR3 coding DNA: TGTGCCAGCAGATCTCCCCATAACAGGGGAAAAAGTTCTGGAAACACCATATATTTT. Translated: CASRSPHNRGKSSGNTIYF.

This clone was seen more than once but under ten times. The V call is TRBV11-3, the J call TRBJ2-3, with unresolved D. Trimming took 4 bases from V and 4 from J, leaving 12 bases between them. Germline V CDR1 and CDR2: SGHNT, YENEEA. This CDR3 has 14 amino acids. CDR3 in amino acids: CASSSRLDPDTQYF. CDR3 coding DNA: TGTGCCAGCAGCTCCCGACTGGACCCAGATACGCAGTATTTT.

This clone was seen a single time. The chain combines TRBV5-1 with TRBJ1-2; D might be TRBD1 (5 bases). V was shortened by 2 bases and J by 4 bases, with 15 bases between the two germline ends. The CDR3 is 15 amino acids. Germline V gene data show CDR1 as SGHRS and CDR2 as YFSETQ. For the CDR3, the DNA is TGCGCCAGCAGCTTCGGGGCTTCTACCCTCTATGGCTACACCTTC. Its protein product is CASSFGASTLYGYTF.

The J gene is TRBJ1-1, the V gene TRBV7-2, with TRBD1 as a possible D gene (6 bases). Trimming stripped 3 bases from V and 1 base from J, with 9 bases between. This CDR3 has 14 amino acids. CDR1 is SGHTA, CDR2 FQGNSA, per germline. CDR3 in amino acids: CASSFRTANTEAFF. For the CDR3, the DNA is TGTGCCAGCAGCTTTCGGACAGCGAACACTGAAGCTTTCTTT.

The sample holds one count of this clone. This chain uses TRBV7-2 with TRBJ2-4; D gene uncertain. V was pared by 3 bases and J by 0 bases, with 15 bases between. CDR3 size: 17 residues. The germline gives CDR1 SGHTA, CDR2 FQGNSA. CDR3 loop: CASSFRGHPIAKNIQYF. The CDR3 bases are TGTGCCAGCAGCTTTCGAGGCCACCCTATAGCCAAAAACATTCAGTACTTC. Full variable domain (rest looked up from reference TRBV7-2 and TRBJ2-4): GAGVSQSPSNKVTEKGKDVELRCDPISGHTALYWYRQSLGQGLEFLIYFQGNSAPDKSGLPSDRFSAERTGGSVSTLTIQRTQQEDSAVYLCASSFRGHPIAKNIQYFGAGTRLSVL.

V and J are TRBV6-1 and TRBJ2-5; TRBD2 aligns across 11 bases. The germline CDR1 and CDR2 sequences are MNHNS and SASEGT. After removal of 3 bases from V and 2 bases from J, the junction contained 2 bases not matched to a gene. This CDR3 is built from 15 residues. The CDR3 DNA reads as TGTGCCAGCAGTGAGGCTAGCGGGGGGCAAGAGACCCAGTACTTC. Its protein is CASSEASGGQETQYF.

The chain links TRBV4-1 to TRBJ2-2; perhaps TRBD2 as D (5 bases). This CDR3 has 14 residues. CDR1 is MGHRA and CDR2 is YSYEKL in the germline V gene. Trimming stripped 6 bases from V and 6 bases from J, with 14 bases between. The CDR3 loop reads CASRFEGRPGELFF. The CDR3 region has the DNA TGCGCCAGCAGGTTCGAGGGTAGGCCCGGGGAGCTGTTTTTT.